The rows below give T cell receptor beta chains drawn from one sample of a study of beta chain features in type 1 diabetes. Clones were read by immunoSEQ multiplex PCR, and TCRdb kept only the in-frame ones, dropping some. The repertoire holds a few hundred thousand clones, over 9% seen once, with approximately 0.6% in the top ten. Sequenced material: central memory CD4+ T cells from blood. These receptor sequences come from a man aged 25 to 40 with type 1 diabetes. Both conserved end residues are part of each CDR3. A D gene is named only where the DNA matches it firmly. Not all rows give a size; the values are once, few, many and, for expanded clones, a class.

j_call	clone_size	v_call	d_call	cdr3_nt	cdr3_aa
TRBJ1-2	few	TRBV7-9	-	TGTGCCAGCAGCTTAGAAGTTCTGGGGTACGGCTACACCTTC	CASSLEVLGYGYTF
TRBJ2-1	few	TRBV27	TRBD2	TGTGCCAGCAGTGAACCAGCTCAAACTAGCGGGAGGTCCTACAATGAGCAGTTCTTC	CASSEPAQTSGRSYNEQFF
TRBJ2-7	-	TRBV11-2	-	TGTGCCAGCAGCCGCGGTCCCCACGAGCAGTACTTC	CASSRGPHEQYF
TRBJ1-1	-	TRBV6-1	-	TGTGCCAGCAGTGAAGTGGGTAGGGGGACTGAAGCTTTCTTT	CASSEVGRGTEAFF
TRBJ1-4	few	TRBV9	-	TGTGCCAGCAGCGTAGGGCCCGTATCCCAAAAACTGTTTTTT	CASSVGPVSQKLFF
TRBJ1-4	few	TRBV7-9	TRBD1	TGTGCCAGCAACGCCGGGACAGATAATGAAAAACTGTTTTTT	CASNAGTDNEKLFF
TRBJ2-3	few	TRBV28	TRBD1	TGTGCCAGCAGATGGACAGGCTACACAGATACGCAGTATTTT	CASRWTGYTDTQYF
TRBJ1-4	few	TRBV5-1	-	TGCGCCAGCAGCACCTCGACAGTTCTGGGAGAAAAACTGTTTTTT	CASSTSTVLGEKLFF
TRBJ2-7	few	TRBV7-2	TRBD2	TGTGCCAGCAGTCTAACTAGCGGAAACTACGAGCAGTACTTC	CASSLTSGNYEQYF
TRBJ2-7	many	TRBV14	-	TGTGCCAGCAGCCACGTGGCTCCTCCCTACGAGCAGTACTTC	CASSHVAPPYEQYF
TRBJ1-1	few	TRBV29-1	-	TGCAGCGTTGTTACATGGAGGACTGAAGCTTTCTTT	CSVVTWRTEAFF
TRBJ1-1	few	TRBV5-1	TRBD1	TGCGCCAGCAGCCCGACCGGGACAGGGGACACTGAAGCTTTCTTT	CASSPTGTGDTEAFF
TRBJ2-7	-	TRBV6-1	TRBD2	TGTGCCAGCAGTGAAGGACTAGCGGGAGCCCAGGAGCAGTACTTC	CASSEGLAGAQEQYF
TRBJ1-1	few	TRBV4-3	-	TGCGCCAGCAGCCAATTGAGCCAGATGAACACTGAAGCTTTCTTT	CASSQLSQMNTEAFF
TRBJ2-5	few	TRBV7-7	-	TGTGCTAGCAGCTTAGGCCCACAAGAGACCCAGTACTTC	CASSLGPQETQYF